This TCR beta chain was recovered during a study of shared T cell receptors in the human thymus. This CDR3 comprises 13 residues. Trimming removed 1 base from V and 4 bases from J, with 7 bases in between. CDR1 and CDR2 (germline): KGHSH, LQKENI. Profiled with immunoSEQ multiplex PCR; TCRdb holds only in-frame clones, not every one. The sample contains 700,000 or so clones, 70% to 90% of which appear only once. This same sample was also taken into another study, of human thymus T cells. That work contributes: Thymus tissue was removed during corrective cardiac surgery. Across thymic and blood repertoires, the usage of V and J genes appeared to be biased. The related literature has documented a marked overlap of thymic repertoires among unrelated individuals.

The TCR sequence derives from a girl under three years old with a congenital heart defect. The J gene is TRBJ1-2, the V gene TRBV18, with D hard to call. The source material was thymocytes. CDR3 sequence reads: CASSPQEPYGYTF. CDR3 sequence (DNA): TGTGCCAGCTCACCACAGGAGCCCTATGGCTACACCTTC.